These T cell receptor beta chains were read from a single sample in a study of a mutant IDH1 vaccine in newly diagnosed glioma. Their recognized antigens are unknown. The table came from immunoSEQ multiplex PCR; TCRdb's copy has only in-frame clones and leaves some out. The data contain 110,000 or so clones, roughly 88% of them singletons. Sequenced material: PBMCs, taken from a glioma patient whose treatment included an IDH1 peptide vaccine. The receptors shown here come from a woman aged 45-65 years with glioma. Each CDR3 is given with its conserved first and last residue. Fields, in order: D gene, J gene, CDR3 length, clone size, V gene, CDR3 DNA, CDR3 protein. D genes are given only for firm matches. Rows give clone size only sometimes, using once, few, many, or a class for an expanded clone.

D gene: TRBD1
J gene: TRBJ1-6
CDR3 length: 15
clone size: NA
V gene: TRBV28
CDR3 DNA: TGTGCCAGCAGTTTCTCGACAGGGTTTAATTCACCCCTCCACTTT
CDR3 protein: CASSFSTGFNSPLHF

D gene: NA
J gene: TRBJ1-5
CDR3 length: 17
clone size: once
V gene: TRBV27
CDR3 DNA: TGTGCCAGCAGCCCTTCCACAGGCCCGAGCTACAATCAGCCCCAGCATTTT
CDR3 protein: CASSPSTGPSYNQPQHF

D gene: TRBD1
J gene: TRBJ1-2
CDR3 length: 17
clone size: NA
V gene: TRBV7-6
CDR3 DNA: TGTGCCAGCAGCCCAGGGACAGCTCACGGCACTAGGGATGGCTACACCTTC
CDR3 protein: CASSPGTAHGTRDGYTF

D gene: NA
J gene: TRBJ2-4
CDR3 length: 14
clone size: NA
V gene: TRBV7-9
CDR3 DNA: TGTGCCAGCAGCTTCGGTCTAGCCAAAAACATTCAGTACTTC
CDR3 protein: CASSFGLAKNIQYF

D gene: NA
J gene: TRBJ2-7
CDR3 length: 13
clone size: NA
V gene: TRBV2
CDR3 DNA: TGTGCCAGCAGAGAGGGGGAGGACTACGAGCAGTACTTC
CDR3 protein: CASREGEDYEQYF

D gene: TRBD1
J gene: TRBJ2-7
CDR3 length: 14
clone size: NA
V gene: TRBV5-4
CDR3 DNA: TGTGCCAGCAGCGGGGACCGGGACAGCTACGAGCAGTACTTC
CDR3 protein: CASSGDRDSYEQYF

D gene: NA
J gene: TRBJ1-4
CDR3 length: 12
clone size: NA
V gene: TRBV30
CDR3 DNA: TGTGCCTGGAGTCTCAATGAAGAAAAACTGTTTTTT
CDR3 protein: CAWSLNEEKLFF

D gene: TRBD1
J gene: TRBJ1-2
CDR3 length: 13
clone size: NA
V gene: TRBV27
CDR3 DNA: TGTGCCAGCAGTACAGGGGTGGGCTATGGCTACACCTTC
CDR3 protein: CASSTGVGYGYTF

D gene: NA
J gene: TRBJ1-3
CDR3 length: 15
clone size: NA
V gene: TRBV6-5
CDR3 DNA: TGTGCCAGCAGCCATGGACAGCCCTCTGGAAACACCATATATTTT
CDR3 protein: CASSHGQPSGNTIYF

D gene: NA
J gene: TRBJ2-5
CDR3 length: 13
clone size: once
V gene: TRBV7-2
CDR3 DNA: TGTGCCAGCAGTCTCGGACGGGCCGCGGCCCAGTACTTC
CDR3 protein: CASSLGRAAAQYF

D gene: TRBD1
J gene: TRBJ2-2
CDR3 length: 15
clone size: NA
V gene: TRBV9
CDR3 DNA: TGTGCCAGCAGCGAGTGGGGACAGGTTACCGGGGAGCTGTTTTTT
CDR3 protein: CASSEWGQVTGELFF

D gene: TRBD1
J gene: TRBJ1-5
CDR3 length: 15
clone size: NA
V gene: TRBV19
CDR3 DNA: TGTGCCAGTAGTACCTGGGACAGGAGGGATCAGCCCCAGCATTTT
CDR3 protein: CASSTWDRRDQPQHF

D gene: TRBD2
J gene: TRBJ2-1
CDR3 length: 14
clone size: NA
V gene: TRBV5-4
CDR3 DNA: TGTGCCAGCAGCATGGGGGGGTTCCACAATGAGCAGTTCTTC
CDR3 protein: CASSMGGFHNEQFF

D gene: NA
J gene: TRBJ1-3
CDR3 length: 16
clone size: NA
V gene: TRBV6-6
CDR3 DNA: TGTGCCAGCAGTTTAGTTATTCTGTCCTCTGGAAACACCATATATTTT
CDR3 protein: CASSLVILSSGNTIYF

D gene: NA
J gene: TRBJ2-3
CDR3 length: 16
clone size: NA
V gene: TRBV18
CDR3 DNA: TGTGCCAGCCCTCCCGAAGGGACGAGGGTTTCAAATACGCAGTATTTT
CDR3 protein: CASPPEGTRVSNTQYF

D gene: NA
J gene: TRBJ1-1
CDR3 length: 15
clone size: few
V gene: TRBV6-5
CDR3 DNA: TGTGCCAGCAGTCGGTCCGGACCCGGAGGCACTGAAGCTTTCTTT
CDR3 protein: CASSRSGPGGTEAFF

D gene: NA
J gene: TRBJ1-5
CDR3 length: 13
clone size: NA
V gene: TRBV28
CDR3 DNA: TGTGCCAGCAGTTTGGGACAAGCTTTGCCCCAGCATTTT
CDR3 protein: CASSLGQALPQHF

D gene: TRBD1
J gene: TRBJ2-5
CDR3 length: 15
clone size: NA
V gene: TRBV2
CDR3 DNA: TGTGCCAGCAGGCACAGGGGATTCGGTTCAGAGACCCAGTACTTC
CDR3 protein: CASRHRGFGSETQYF

D gene: TRBD1
J gene: TRBJ1-1
CDR3 length: 14
clone size: NA
V gene: TRBV27
CDR3 DNA: TGTGCCAGCAGAAAGGGACAGACCAACACTGAAGCTTTCTTT
CDR3 protein: CASRKGQTNTEAFF

D gene: NA
J gene: TRBJ2-1
CDR3 length: 15
clone size: NA
V gene: TRBV9
CDR3 DNA: TGTGCCAGCAGCACGGACGGGAGCTCCTACAATGAGCAGTTCTTC
CDR3 protein: CASSTDGSSYNEQFF

D gene: NA
J gene: TRBJ1-5
CDR3 length: 13
clone size: NA
V gene: TRBV30
CDR3 DNA: TGTGCCTGGACTACGGACAGTAATCAGCCCCAGCATTTT
CDR3 protein: CAWTTDSNQPQHF

D gene: TRBD2
J gene: TRBJ2-1
CDR3 length: 13
clone size: few
V gene: TRBV15
CDR3 DNA: TGTGCCACCAGACTAGCGGGGTACAATGAGCAGTTCTTC
CDR3 protein: CATRLAGYNEQFF

D gene: TRBD2
J gene: TRBJ2-1
CDR3 length: 15
clone size: NA
V gene: TRBV9
CDR3 DNA: TGTGCCAGCAGCGTAGGGTTAGCGGGAAATACTGAGCAGTTCTTC
CDR3 protein: CASSVGLAGNTEQFF

D gene: TRBD1
J gene: TRBJ1-1
CDR3 length: 15
clone size: once
V gene: TRBV10-1
CDR3 DNA: TGCGCCAGCAGTGATGGTGCACAGGGGGCGACTGAAGCTTTCTTT
CDR3 protein: CASSDGAQGATEAFF

D gene: NA
J gene: TRBJ2-3
CDR3 length: 15
clone size: NA
V gene: TRBV19
CDR3 DNA: TGTGCCAGTAGTAATCCGGGGCGCAGCACAGATACGCAGTATTTT
CDR3 protein: CASSNPGRSTDTQYF

D gene: NA
J gene: TRBJ2-5
CDR3 length: 15
clone size: NA
V gene: TRBV27
CDR3 DNA: TGTGCCAGCAGTTTGACAAGGGACTTCCAAGAGACCCAGTACTTC
CDR3 protein: CASSLTRDFQETQYF

D gene: NA
J gene: TRBJ2-3
CDR3 length: 13
clone size: NA
V gene: TRBV30
CDR3 DNA: TGTGCCTGGAGTGCCTCAGGTGCAGATACGCAGTATTTT
CDR3 protein: CAWSASGADTQYF

D gene: TRBD1
J gene: TRBJ1-3
CDR3 length: 15
clone size: NA
V gene: TRBV7-9
CDR3 DNA: TGTGCCAGCAGCTTTCAGGGGGCTGCTGGAAACACCATATATTTT
CDR3 protein: CASSFQGAAGNTIYF

D gene: NA
J gene: TRBJ2-5
CDR3 length: 15
clone size: NA
V gene: TRBV10-3
CDR3 DNA: TGTGCCACCAGGAATCCCCTCAGGGAGACGGAGACCCAGTACTTC
CDR3 protein: CATRNPLRETETQYF

D gene: NA
J gene: TRBJ2-2
CDR3 length: 15
clone size: NA
V gene: TRBV9
CDR3 DNA: TGTGCCAGCAGCCCACCGGGACGCAACACCGGGGAGCTGTTTTTT
CDR3 protein: CASSPPGRNTGELFF

D gene: TRBD2
J gene: TRBJ2-3
CDR3 length: 14
clone size: NA
V gene: TRBV29-1
CDR3 DNA: TGCAGCGTTGCACGGACTAGCGGCACAGATACGCAGTATTTT
CDR3 protein: CSVARTSGTDTQYF

D gene: TRBD2
J gene: TRBJ2-5
CDR3 length: 15
clone size: NA
V gene: TRBV4-2
CDR3 DNA: TGTGCCAGCAGCCCCTGGGGACTAGCGGAAGAGACCCAGTACTTC
CDR3 protein: CASSPWGLAEETQYF

D gene: TRBD1
J gene: TRBJ2-1
CDR3 length: 12
clone size: NA
V gene: TRBV11-2
CDR3 DNA: TGTGCCAGCAGGCAACAGGGGAATGAGCAGTTCTTC
CDR3 protein: CASRQQGNEQFF

D gene: NA
J gene: TRBJ2-3
CDR3 length: 15
clone size: NA
V gene: TRBV5-1
CDR3 DNA: TGCGCCAGCAGCTCCATACTAGACCACACAGATACGCAGTATTTT
CDR3 protein: CASSSILDHTDTQYF

D gene: TRBD1
J gene: TRBJ1-5
CDR3 length: 15
clone size: NA
V gene: TRBV2
CDR3 DNA: TGTGCCAGCAGTCAGGGGGACAGGGGGAATCAGCCCCAGCATTTT
CDR3 protein: CASSQGDRGNQPQHF

D gene: NA
J gene: TRBJ2-3
CDR3 length: 15
clone size: NA
V gene: TRBV7-9
CDR3 DNA: TGTGCCAGCAGCATACTGGGAGACGACACAGATACGCAGTATTTT
CDR3 protein: CASSILGDDTDTQYF

D gene: NA
J gene: TRBJ1-4
CDR3 length: 12
clone size: NA
V gene: TRBV11-2
CDR3 DNA: TGTGCCAGCAGCGGACGGAATGAAAAACTGTTTTTT
CDR3 protein: CASSGRNEKLFF

D gene: NA
J gene: TRBJ2-7
CDR3 length: 14
clone size: NA
V gene: TRBV9
CDR3 DNA: TGTGCCAGCAGCGTAGGACAGGTGAGCTACGAGCAGTACTTC
CDR3 protein: CASSVGQVSYEQYF

D gene: TRBD2
J gene: TRBJ2-7
CDR3 length: 16
clone size: NA
V gene: TRBV7-9
CDR3 DNA: TGTGCCAGCAGCTCGTGGGTTGGGCGGGAGCCCTACGAGCAGTACTTC
CDR3 protein: CASSSWVGREPYEQYF

D gene: NA
J gene: TRBJ1-6
CDR3 length: 15
clone size: once
V gene: TRBV19
CDR3 DNA: TGTGCCAGTAGTCCCTCCCCGGGGCCGAATTCACCCCTCCACTTT
CDR3 protein: CASSPSPGPNSPLHF

D gene: NA
J gene: TRBJ2-2
CDR3 length: 17
clone size: NA
V gene: TRBV7-9
CDR3 DNA: TGTGCCAGCAGCTTAGGGGGAGGGGGTCACCCCGCCGGGGAGCTGTTTTTT
CDR3 protein: CASSLGGGGHPAGELFF

D gene: NA
J gene: TRBJ2-7
CDR3 length: 14
clone size: once
V gene: TRBV5-1
CDR3 DNA: TGCGCCAGCAGCTTGTCTTTCGCGCTATACGAGCAGTACTTC
CDR3 protein: CASSLSFALYEQYF

D gene: NA
J gene: TRBJ1-1
CDR3 length: 13
clone size: many
V gene: TRBV7-9
CDR3 DNA: TGTGCCAGCAGCTTAATGGGGAATACTGAAGCTTTCTTT
CDR3 protein: CASSLMGNTEAFF

D gene: NA
J gene: TRBJ2-7
CDR3 length: 12
clone size: NA
V gene: TRBV11-2
CDR3 DNA: TGTGCCAGCAGTCCGAGCTCCTACGAGCAGTACTTC
CDR3 protein: CASSPSSYEQYF

D gene: NA
J gene: TRBJ1-5
CDR3 length: 12
clone size: NA
V gene: TRBV27
CDR3 DNA: TGTGCCAGCAGCGGGACGAATCAGCCCCAGCATTTT
CDR3 protein: CASSGTNQPQHF

D gene: TRBD1
J gene: TRBJ2-1
CDR3 length: 12
clone size: NA
V gene: TRBV25-1
CDR3 DNA: TGTGCCAGCAGGGACAGGTACAATGAGCAGTTCTTC
CDR3 protein: CASRDRYNEQFF

D gene: TRBD2
J gene: TRBJ2-1
CDR3 length: 18
clone size: NA
V gene: TRBV5-1
CDR3 DNA: TGCGCCAGCAGCCCTGGTGGACTAGCGGGAGGGGTAACGGATGAGCAGTTCTTC
CDR3 protein: CASSPGGLAGGVTDEQFF

D gene: TRBD2
J gene: TRBJ2-7
CDR3 length: 15
clone size: NA
V gene: TRBV5-1
CDR3 DNA: TGCGCCAGCAGCCCGACTAGCGGGCGCTCCTACGAGCAGTACTTC
CDR3 protein: CASSPTSGRSYEQYF